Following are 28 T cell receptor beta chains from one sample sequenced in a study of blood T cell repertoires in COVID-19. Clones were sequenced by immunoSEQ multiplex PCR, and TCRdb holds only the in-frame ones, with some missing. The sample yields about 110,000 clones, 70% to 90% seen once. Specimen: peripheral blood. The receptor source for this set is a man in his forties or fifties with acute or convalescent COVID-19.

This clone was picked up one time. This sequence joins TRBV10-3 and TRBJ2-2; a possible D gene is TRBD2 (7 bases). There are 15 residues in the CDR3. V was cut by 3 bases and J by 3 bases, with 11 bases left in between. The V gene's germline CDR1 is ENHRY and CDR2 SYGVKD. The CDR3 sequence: CAISDRGADTGELFF. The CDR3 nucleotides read TGTGCCATCAGTGACCGGGGGGCCGACACCGGGGAGCTGTTTTTT.

The CDR3 DNA reads TGTGCCAGCAGGCGGGACAGGGGAGGGAATCAGCCCCAGCATTTT. It translates to CASRRDRGGNQPQHF. The gene calls are TRBV6-5 and TRBJ1-5; 10 nucleotides line up with TRBD1. The length of the CDR3 is 15 residues. Germline-derived CDR1 and CDR2 are MNHEY and SVGAGI. Trimming took 6 bases from V and 4 from J; bases not matched to a gene: 6.

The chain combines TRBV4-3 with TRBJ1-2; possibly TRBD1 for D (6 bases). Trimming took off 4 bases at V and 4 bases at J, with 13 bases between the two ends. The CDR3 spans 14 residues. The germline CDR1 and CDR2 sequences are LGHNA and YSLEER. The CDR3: CASSPGQGRYGYTF. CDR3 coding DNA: TGCGCCAGCAGCCCTGGGCAGGGGCGCTATGGCTACACCTTC.

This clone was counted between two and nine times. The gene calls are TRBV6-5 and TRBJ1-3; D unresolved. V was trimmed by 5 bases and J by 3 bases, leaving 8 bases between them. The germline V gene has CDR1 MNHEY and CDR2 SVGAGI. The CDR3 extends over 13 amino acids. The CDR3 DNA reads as TGTGCCAGCAGTACATCCAGTGGAAACACCATATATTTT. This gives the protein CASSTSSGNTIYF.

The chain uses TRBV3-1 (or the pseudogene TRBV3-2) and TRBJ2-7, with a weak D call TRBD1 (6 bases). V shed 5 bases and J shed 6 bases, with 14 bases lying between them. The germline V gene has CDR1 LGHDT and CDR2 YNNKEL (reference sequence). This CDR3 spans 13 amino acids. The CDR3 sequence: CASSFRGAAEQYF. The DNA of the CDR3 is TGTGCCAGCAGCTTCAGGGGAGCCGCCGAGCAGTACTTC.

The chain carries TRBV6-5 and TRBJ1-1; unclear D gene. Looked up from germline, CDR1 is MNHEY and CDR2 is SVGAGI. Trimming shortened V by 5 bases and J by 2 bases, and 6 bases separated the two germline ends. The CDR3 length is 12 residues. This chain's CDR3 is CASSPGNTEAFF. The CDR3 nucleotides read TGTGCCAGCAGTCCGGGAAACACTGAAGCTTTCTTT.

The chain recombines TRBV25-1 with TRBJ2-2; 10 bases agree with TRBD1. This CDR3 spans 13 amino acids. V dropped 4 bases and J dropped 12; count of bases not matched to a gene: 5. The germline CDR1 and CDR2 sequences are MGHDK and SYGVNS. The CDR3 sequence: CASSVPGQGKLFF. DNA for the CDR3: TGTGCCAGCAGTGTTCCGGGACAGGGGAAGCTGTTTTTT.

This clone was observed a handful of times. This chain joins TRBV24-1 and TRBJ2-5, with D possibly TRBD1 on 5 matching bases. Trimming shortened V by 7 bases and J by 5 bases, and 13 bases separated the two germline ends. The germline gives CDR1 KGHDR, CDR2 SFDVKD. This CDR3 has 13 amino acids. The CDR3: CATRLSGSETQYF. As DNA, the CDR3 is TGTGCCACCAGGTTATCAGGGTCTGAGACCCAGTACTTC.

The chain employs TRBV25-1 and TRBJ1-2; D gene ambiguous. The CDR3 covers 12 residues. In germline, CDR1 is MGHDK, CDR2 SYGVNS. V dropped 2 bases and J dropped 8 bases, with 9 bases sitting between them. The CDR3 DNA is TGTGCCAGCAGTGAACGCGGTTGGGGCTACACCTTC. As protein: CASSERGWGYTF.

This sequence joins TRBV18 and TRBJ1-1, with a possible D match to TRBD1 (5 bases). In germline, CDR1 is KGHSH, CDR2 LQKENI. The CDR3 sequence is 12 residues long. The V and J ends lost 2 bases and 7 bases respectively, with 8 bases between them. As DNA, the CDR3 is TGTGCCAGCTCACCAAGGAGGGGTGAAGCTTTCTTT. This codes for CASSPRRGEAFF.

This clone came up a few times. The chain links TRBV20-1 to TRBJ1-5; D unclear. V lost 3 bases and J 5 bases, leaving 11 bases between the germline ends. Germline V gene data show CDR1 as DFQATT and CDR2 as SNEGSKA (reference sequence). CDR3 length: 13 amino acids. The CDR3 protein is CSASYSPYQPQHF. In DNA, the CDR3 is TGCAGTGCTAGTTATAGCCCCTATCAGCCCCAGCATTTT.

This chain's CDR3 is CASSPGTGGRGNYGYTF. DNA for the CDR3: TGTGCCAGCAGCCCAGGGACAGGGGGCAGGGGAAACTATGGCTACACCTTC. The chain is built from TRBV3-1 (or the pseudogene TRBV3-2) and TRBJ1-2; 12 nucleotides agree with TRBD1. In germline, CDR1 is LGHDT, CDR2 YNNKEL (reference sequence). The CDR3 is 17 amino acids. The junction had 8 bases not matched to a gene; V was cut back by 4 bases and J by 2 bases.

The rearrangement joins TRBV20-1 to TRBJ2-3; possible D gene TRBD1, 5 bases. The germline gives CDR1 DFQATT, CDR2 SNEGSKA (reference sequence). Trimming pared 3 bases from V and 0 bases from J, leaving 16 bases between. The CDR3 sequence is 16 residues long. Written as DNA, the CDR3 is TGCAGTGCTAGTCCCCCCAGGGTGGCTAGCACAGATACGCAGTATTTT. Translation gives CSASPPRVASTDTQYF.

Here the CDR3 DNA reads TGTGCCAGCTCACCACCATTTAGCGGGAGCGGTACCGGGGAGCTGTTTTTT. The encoded protein is CASSPPFSGSGTGELFF. This rearrangement joins TRBV18 to TRBJ2-2, with 9 bases lining up with TRBD2. Germline V gives CDR1 KGHSH, CDR2 LQKENI. The V segment lost 0 bases and the J segment 5 bases; nucleotides outside the gene matches: 7. The CDR3 contains 17 residues. Filled out from reference TRBV18 and TRBJ2-2, the complete variable domain reads NAGVMQNPRHLVRRRGQEARLRCSPMKGHSHVYWYRQLPEEGLKFMVYLQKENIIDESGMPKERFSAEFPKEGPSILRIQQVVRGDSAAYFCASSPPFSGSGTGELFFGEGSRLTVL.

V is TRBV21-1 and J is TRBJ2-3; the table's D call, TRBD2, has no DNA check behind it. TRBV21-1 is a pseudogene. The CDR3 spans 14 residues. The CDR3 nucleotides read TGTGCCGGGCCTCCGTGGGAGGGGCCAGATACGCAGTATTTT. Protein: CAGPPWEGPDTQYF.

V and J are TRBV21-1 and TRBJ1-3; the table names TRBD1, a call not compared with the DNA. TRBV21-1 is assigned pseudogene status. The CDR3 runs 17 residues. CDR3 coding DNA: TGTGCCAGCAGTCTTCTTTCGGACAGGGTTAGTGGAAACACCATATATTTT. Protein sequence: CASSLLSDRVSGNTIYF.

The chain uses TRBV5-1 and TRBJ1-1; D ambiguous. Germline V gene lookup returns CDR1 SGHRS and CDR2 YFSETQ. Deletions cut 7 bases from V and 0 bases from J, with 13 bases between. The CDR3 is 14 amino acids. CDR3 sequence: CASPYSLLNTEAFF. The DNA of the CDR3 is TGCGCCAGCCCTTACAGCCTCTTGAACACTGAAGCTTTCTTT.

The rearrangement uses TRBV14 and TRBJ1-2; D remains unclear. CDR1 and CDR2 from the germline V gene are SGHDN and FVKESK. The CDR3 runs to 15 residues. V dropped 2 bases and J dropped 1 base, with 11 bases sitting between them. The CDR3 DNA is TGTGCCAGCAGCCAATACAGCGGAAATAACTATGGCTACACCTTC. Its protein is CASSQYSGNNYGYTF.

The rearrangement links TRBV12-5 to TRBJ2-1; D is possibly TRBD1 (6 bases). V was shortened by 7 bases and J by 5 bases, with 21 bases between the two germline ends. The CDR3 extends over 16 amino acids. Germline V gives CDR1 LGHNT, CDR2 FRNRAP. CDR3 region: CASARADRRFNNEQFF. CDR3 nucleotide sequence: TGTGCTAGTGCCCGGGCCGACAGGAGATTCAACAATGAGCAGTTCTTC.

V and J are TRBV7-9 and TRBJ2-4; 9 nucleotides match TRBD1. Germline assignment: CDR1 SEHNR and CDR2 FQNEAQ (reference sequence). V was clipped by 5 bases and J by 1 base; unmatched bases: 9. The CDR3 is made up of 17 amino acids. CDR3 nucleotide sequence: TGTGCCAGCAGCCCGGGACAGGGCCCCTGGGCCAAAAACATTCAGTACTTC. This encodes CASSPGQGPWAKNIQYF. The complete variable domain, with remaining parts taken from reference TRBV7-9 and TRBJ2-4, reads DTGVSQNPRHKITKRGQNVTFRCDPISEHNRLYWYRQTLGQGPEFLTYFQNEAQLEKSRLLSDRFSAERPKGSFSTLEIQRTEQGDSAMYLCASSPGQGPWAKNIQYFGAGTRLSVL.

The CDR3 loop reads CASSLQGQNTGELFF. CDR3 sequence (DNA): TGTGCCAGCAGCTTACAGGGACAGAACACCGGGGAGCTGTTTTTT. V gene TRBV7-2 combines with J gene TRBJ2-2; TRBD1 is a possible D gene (6 bases). V was trimmed by 2 bases and J by 1 base, leaving 8 bases between them. This CDR3 is built from 15 residues. Per the germline V gene, CDR1 is SGHTA and CDR2 is FQGNSA.

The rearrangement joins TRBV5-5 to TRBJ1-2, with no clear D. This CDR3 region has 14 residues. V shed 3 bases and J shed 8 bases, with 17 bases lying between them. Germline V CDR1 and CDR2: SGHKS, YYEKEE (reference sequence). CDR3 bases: TGTGCCAGCAGCTCCAGGACGGACTTGAGGGGCTACACCTTC. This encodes CASSSRTDLRGYTF.

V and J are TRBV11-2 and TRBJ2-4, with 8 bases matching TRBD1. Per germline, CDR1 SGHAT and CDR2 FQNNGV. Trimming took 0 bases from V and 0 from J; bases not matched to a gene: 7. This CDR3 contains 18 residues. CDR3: CASSLEGDRLLAKNIQYF. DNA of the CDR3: TGTGCCAGCAGCTTAGAAGGGGACAGGCTACTAGCCAAAAACATTCAGTACTTC.

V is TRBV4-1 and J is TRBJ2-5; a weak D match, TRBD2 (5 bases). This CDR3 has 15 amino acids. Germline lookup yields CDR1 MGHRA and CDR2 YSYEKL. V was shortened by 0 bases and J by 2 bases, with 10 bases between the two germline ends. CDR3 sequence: CASSQDRLLQETQYF. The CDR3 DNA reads TGCGCCAGCAGCCAAGATAGACTACTTCAAGAGACCCAGTACTTC.

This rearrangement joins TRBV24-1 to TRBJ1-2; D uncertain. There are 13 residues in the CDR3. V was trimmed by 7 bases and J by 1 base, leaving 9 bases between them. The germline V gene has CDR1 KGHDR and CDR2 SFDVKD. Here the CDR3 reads CATSPGGNYGYTF. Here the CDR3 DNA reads TGTGCCACCAGCCCCGGTGGTAACTATGGCTACACCTTC.

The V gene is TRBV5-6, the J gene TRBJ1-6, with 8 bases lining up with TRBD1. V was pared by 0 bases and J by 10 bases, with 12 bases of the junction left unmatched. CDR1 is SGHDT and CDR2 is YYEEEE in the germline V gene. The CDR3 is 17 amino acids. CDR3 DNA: TGTGCCAGCAGCTTGGGGGCAGGGGGCTCCCTTCGGTCACCCCTCCACTTT. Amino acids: CASSLGAGGSLRSPLHF.

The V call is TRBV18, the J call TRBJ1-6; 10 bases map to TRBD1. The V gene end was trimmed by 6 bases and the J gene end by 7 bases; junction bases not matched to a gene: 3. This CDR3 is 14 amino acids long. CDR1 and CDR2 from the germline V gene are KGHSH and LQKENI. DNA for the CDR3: TGTGCCAGCTCTCCGGACAGGGGGAATTCACCCCTCCACTTT. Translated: CASSPDRGNSPLHF.

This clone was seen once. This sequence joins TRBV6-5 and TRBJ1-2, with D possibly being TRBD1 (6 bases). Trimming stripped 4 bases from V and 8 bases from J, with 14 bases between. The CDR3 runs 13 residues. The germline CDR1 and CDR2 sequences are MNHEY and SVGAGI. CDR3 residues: CASSSARGGGYTF. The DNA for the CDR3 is TGTGCCAGCAGTTCCGCCCGAGGGGGAGGCTACACCTTC.